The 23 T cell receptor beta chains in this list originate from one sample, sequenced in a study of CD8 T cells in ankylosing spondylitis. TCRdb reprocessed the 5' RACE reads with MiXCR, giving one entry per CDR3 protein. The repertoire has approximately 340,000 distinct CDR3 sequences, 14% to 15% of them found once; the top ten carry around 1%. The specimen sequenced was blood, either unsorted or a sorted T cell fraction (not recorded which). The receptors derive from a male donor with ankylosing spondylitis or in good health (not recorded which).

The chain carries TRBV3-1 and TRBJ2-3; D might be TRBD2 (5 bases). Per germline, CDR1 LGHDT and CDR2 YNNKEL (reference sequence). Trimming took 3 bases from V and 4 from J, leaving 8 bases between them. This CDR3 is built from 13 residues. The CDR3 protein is CASSQRAPDTQYF. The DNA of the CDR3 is TGTGCCAGCAGCCAGCGGGCGCCAGATACGCAGTATTTT.

CDR3 region: CASSTRPAFIDQGDTEAFF. For the CDR3, the DNA is TGTGCCAGCAGCACCCGACCAGCATTCATAGATCAAGGGGACACTGAAGCTTTCTTT. The genes are TRBV21-1 and TRBJ1-1; the table's TRBD1 call for D was not verified on the DNA. TRBV21-1 is labeled a pseudogene. This CDR3 is built from 19 residues.

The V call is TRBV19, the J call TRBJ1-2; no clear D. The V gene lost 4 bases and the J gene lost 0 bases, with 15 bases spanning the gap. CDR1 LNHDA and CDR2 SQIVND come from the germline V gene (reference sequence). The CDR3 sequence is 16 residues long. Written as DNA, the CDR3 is TGTGCCAGTAGTAAGTCGGGAGAACCCTCTAACTATGGCTACACCTTC. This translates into CASSKSGEPSNYGYTF.

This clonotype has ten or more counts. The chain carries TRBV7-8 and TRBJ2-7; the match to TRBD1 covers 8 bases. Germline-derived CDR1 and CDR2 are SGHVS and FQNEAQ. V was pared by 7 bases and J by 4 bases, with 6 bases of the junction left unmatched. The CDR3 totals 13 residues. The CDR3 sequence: CASKDRVGYEQYF. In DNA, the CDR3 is TGTGCCAGCAAGGACAGGGTAGGGTACGAGCAGTACTTC. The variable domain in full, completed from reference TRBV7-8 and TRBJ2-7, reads GAGVSQSPRYKVAKRGQDVALRCDPISGHVSLFWYQQALGQGPEFLTYFQNEAQLDKSGLPSDRFFAERPEGSVSTLKIQRTQQEDSAVYLCASKDRVGYEQYFGPGTRLTVT.

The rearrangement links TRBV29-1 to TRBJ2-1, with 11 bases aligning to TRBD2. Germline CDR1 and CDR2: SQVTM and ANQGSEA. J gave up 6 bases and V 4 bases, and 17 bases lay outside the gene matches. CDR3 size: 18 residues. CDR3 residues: CSVGPWASGRRSGNEQFF. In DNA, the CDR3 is TGCAGCGTTGGACCATGGGCTAGCGGGAGGAGATCCGGCAATGAGCAGTTCTTC.

CDR3 protein: CASQAAQETQYF. CDR3 coding DNA: TGTGCCAGCCAGGCGGCCCAAGAGACCCAGTACTTC. The chain combines TRBV6-4 with TRBJ2-5; D not resolved. V shed 8 bases and J shed 1 base, with 8 bases lying between them. Germline values: CDR1 MRHNA, CDR2 SNTAGT. This CDR3 comprises 12 residues.

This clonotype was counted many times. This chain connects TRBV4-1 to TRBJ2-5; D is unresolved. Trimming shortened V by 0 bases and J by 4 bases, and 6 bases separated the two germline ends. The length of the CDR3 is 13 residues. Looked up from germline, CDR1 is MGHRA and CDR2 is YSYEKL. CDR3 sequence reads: CASSQDGRETQYF. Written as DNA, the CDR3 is TGCGCCAGCAGCCAAGACGGACGAGAGACCCAGTACTTC.

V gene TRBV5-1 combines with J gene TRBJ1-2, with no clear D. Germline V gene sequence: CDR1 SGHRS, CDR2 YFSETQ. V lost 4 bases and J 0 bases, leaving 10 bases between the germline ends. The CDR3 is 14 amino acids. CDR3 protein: CASSPQPSNYGYTF. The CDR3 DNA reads TGCGCCAGCAGCCCACAGCCATCTAACTATGGCTACACCTTC.

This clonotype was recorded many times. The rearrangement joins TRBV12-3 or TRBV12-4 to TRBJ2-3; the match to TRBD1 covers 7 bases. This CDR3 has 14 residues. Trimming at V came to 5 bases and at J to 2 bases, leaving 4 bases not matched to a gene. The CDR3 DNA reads TGTGCCAGCAGTCTCACAGGGGTCACAGATACGCAGTATTTT. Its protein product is CASSLTGVTDTQYF.

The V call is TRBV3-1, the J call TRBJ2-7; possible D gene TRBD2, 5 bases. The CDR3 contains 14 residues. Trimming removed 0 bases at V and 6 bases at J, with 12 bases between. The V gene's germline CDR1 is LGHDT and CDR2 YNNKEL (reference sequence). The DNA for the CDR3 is TGTGCCAGCAGCCAAGACCCTAGCTGGGGCGAGCAGTACTTC. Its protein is CASSQDPSWGEQYF.

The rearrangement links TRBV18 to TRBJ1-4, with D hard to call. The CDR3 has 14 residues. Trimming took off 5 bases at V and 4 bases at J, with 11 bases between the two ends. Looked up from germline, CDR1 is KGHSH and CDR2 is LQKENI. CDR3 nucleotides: TGTGCCAGCTCAATGTCTCCTAATAATGAAAAACTGTTTTTT. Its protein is CASSMSPNNEKLFF. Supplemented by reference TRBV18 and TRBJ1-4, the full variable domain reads NAGVMQNPRHLVRRRGQEARLRCSPMKGHSHVYWYRQLPEEGLKFMVYLQKENIIDESGMPKERFSAEFPKEGPSILRIQQVVRGDSAAYFCASSMSPNNEKLFFGSGTQLSVL.

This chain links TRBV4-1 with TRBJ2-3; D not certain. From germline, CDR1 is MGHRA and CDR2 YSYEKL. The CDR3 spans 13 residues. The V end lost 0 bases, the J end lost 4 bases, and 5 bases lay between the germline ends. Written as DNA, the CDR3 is TGCGCCAGCAGCCAAGATGGGCCAGATACGCAGTATTTT. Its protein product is CASSQDGPDTQYF.

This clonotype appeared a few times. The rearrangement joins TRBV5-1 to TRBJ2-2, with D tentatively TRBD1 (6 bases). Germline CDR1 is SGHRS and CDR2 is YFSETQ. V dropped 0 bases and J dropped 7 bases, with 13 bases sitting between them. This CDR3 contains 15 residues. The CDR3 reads CASSLAVGANGELFF. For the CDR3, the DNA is TGCGCCAGCAGCTTGGCCGTGGGGGCAAACGGGGAGCTGTTTTTT.

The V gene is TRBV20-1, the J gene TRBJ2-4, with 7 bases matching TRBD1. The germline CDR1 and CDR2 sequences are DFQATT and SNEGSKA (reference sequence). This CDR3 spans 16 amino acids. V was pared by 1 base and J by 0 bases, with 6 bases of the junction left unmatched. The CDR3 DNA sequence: TGCAGTGCTAGAGGCTCGGGACAGTTAGCCAAAAACATTCAGTACTTC. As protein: CSARGSGQLAKNIQYF.

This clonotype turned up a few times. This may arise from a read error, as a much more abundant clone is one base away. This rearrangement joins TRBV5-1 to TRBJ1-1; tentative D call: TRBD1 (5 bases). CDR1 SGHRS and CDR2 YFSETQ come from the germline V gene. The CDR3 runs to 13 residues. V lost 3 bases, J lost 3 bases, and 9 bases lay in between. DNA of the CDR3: TGCGCCAGCAGCTCCCCAGGGTACACTGAAGCTTTCTTT. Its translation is CASSSPGYTEAFF. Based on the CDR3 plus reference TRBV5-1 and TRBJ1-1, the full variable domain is KAGVTQTPRYLIKTRGQQVTLSCSPISGHRSVSWYQQTPGQGLQFLFEYFSETQRNKGNFPGRFSGRQFSNSRSEMNVSTLELGDSALYLCASSSPGYTEAFFGQGTRLTVV.

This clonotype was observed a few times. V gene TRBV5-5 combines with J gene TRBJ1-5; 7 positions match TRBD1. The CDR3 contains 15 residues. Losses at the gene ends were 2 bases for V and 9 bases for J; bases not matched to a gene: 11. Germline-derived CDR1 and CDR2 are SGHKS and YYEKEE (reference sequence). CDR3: CASSLQGSPGSPQHF. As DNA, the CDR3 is TGTGCCAGCAGCTTACAGGGGTCCCCCGGGTCGCCCCAGCATTTT.

The CDR3 coding sequence is TGTGCCAGCAGTTCTCTTGGCAGAGGGGGCGGTGAAGCTTTCTTT. Translation: CASSSLGRGGGEAFF. The chain is built from TRBV12-3 or TRBV12-4 and TRBJ1-1; 7 nucleotides match TRBD1. This CDR3 is built from 15 residues. Losses at the gene ends were 4 bases for V and 7 bases for J; bases not matched to a gene: 12.

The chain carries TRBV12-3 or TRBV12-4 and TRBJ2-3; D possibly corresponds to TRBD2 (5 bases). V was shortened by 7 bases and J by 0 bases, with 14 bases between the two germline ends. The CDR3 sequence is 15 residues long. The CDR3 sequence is CASTTRFISTDTQYF. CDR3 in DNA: TGTGCCAGCACTACTAGGTTCATAAGCACAGATACGCAGTATTTT.

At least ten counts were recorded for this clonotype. In DNA form, the CDR3 reads TGTGCCAGCGGGTTTGACTCCTACAATGAGCAGTTCTTC. This translates into CASGFDSYNEQFF. The J gene is TRBJ2-1, the V gene TRBV12-3 or TRBV12-4; D is undetermined. Trimming left V 8 bases short and J 0 bases short, with 8 bases between. The length of the CDR3 is 13 residues.

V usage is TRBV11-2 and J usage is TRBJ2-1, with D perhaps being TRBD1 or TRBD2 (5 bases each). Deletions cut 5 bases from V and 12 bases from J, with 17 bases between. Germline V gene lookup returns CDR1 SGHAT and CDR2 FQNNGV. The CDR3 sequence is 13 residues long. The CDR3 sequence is CASSPGVRQGQFF. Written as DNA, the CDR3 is TGTGCCAGCAGCCCCGGGGTGCGGCAGGGGCAGTTCTTC.

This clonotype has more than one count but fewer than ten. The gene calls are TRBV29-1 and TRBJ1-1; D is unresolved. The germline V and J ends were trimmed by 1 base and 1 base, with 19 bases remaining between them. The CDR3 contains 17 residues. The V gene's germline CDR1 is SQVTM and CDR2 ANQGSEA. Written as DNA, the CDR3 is TGCAGCGTTGAAGTTATAGGCGGTACCATAGGGAACACTGAAGCTTTCTTT. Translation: CSVEVIGGTIGNTEAFF.

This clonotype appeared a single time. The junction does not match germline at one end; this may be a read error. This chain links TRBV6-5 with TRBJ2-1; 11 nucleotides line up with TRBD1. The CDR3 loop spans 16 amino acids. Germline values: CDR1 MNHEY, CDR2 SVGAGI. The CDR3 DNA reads TGTGCCAGCAGTGACTCCGGACAGGGGGCGCGGGATGAGCAGTTCTTC. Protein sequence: CASSDSGQGARDEQFF.

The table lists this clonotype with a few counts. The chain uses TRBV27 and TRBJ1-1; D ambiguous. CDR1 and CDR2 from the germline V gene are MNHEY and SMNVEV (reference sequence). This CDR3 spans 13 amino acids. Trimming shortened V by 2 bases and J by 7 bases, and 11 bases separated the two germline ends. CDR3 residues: CASSLREADEAFF. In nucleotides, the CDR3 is TGTGCCAGCAGTTTAAGGGAGGCGGATGAAGCTTTCTTT.